The text below deals with one T cell receptor beta chain. The sample belongs to a study of shared T cell receptors in the human thymus. Some clones are missing from TCRdb's copy, which holds only in-frame ones; the method was immunoSEQ multiplex PCR. The sample shows about 380,000 clones, more than 85% of them seen only once. This CDR3 region has 14 residues. The germline V gene has CDR1 SGHRS and CDR2 YFSETQ. V lost 4 bases and J 4 bases, leaving 15 bases between the germline ends. The receptor was isolated from a human donor. The chain links TRBV5-1 to TRBJ2-7; D possibly matches TRBD1 or TRBD2 (5 bases each). Sequencing was carried out using thymocytes. The CDR3 is CASSLTRGVYEQYF. As DNA, the CDR3 is TGCGCCAGCAGCCTCACCCGAGGGGTGTACGAGCAGTACTTC.